The 32 T cell receptor beta chains below were found in one sample sequenced in a study of response to subunit inactivated influenza vaccine. TCRdb recomputed calls from the RT-PCR reads with MiXCR, one row per CDR3 protein. The data hold about 650,000 distinct CDR3 sequences, with about 14% observed a single time. The input for sequencing was PBMCs from blood, taken 14 days before vaccination. Receptors were obtained from a man aged 45-65 years who received an inactivated influenza vaccine.

J is TRBJ2-7 and V is TRBV20-1, with D perhaps given as TRBD1 or TRBD2 (5 bases each). Per the germline V gene, CDR1 is DFQATT and CDR2 is SNEGSKA (reference sequence). CDR3 length equals 13 residues. V lost 5 bases and J 7 bases, leaving 18 bases between the germline ends. For the CDR3, the DNA is TGCAGTGCTCGACTCGGGACCAAGGGGGAGCAGTACTTC. Protein: CSARLGTKGEQYF.

This clonotype was observed a few times. The genes are TRBV6-2 or TRBV6-3 and TRBJ2-7; 7 positions match TRBD1. The CDR3 contains 14 residues. The germline V gene encodes CDR1 MNHEY and CDR2 SVGEGT. The V gene end was trimmed by 4 bases and the J gene end by 2 bases; junction bases not matched to a gene: 5. The DNA of the CDR3 is TGTGCCAGCAGTTCCGACAGGGACCCCTACGAGCAGTACTTC. This encodes CASSSDRDPYEQYF.

The chain uses TRBV4-3 and TRBJ2-2, with a possible D match to TRBD2 (5 bases). Germline CDR1 LGHNA, CDR2 YSLEER. The CDR3 has 15 residues. Between the trimmed V and J ends, which lost 0 bases and 4 bases, there was a span of 9 bases. CDR3 residues: CASSQEAAATGELFF. The CDR3 nucleotides are TGCGCCAGCAGCCAAGAGGCAGCGGCCACCGGGGAGCTGTTTTTT.

This clonotype turned up a few times. The CDR3 nucleotides are TGCGCCAGCAGTTTTGGACTAGCGGGGGCACGGGGTGAGCAGTTCTTC. Protein: CASSFGLAGARGEQFF. The V gene is TRBV5-1, the J gene TRBJ2-1; 13 nucleotides match TRBD2. The V gene end was trimmed by 5 bases and the J gene end by 9 bases; junction bases not matched to a gene: 11. This CDR3 has 16 amino acids. Germline CDR1 reads SGHRS; CDR2 reads YFSETQ. The whole variable domain, remainder taken from reference TRBV5-1 and TRBJ2-1, is KAGVTQTPRYLIKTRGQQVTLSCSPISGHRSVSWYQQTPGQGLQFLFEYFSETQRNKGNFPGRFSGRQFSNSRSEMNVSTLELGDSALYLCASSFGLAGARGEQFFGPGTRLTVL.

This clonotype was detected only a few times. The rearrangement links TRBV28 to TRBJ2-7, with D hard to call. V lost 5 bases and J 4 bases, leaving 27 bases between the germline ends. CDR1 and CDR2 (germline): MDHEN, SYDVKM. The CDR3 consists of 18 residues. In nucleotides, the CDR3 is TGTGCCAGCAGTGTAGGGTGGTCAAAGGGAAAAGGAAGGTACGAGCAGTACTTC. The encoded protein is CASSVGWSKGKGRYEQYF.

This clonotype was observed a handful of times. This chain joins TRBV5-1 and TRBJ2-7; 7 bases match TRBD2. J gave up 6 bases and V 6 bases, and 12 bases lay outside the gene matches. CDR1 is SGHRS and CDR2 is YFSETQ in the germline V gene. This CDR3 has 14 amino acids. In nucleotides, the CDR3 is TGCGCCAGCAAAGGGCTAGCGGAATGGGGCGAGCAGTACTTC. Protein: CASKGLAEWGEQYF.

The rearrangement joins TRBV5-5 to TRBJ2-1; D gene ambiguous. This CDR3 region has 11 residues. Germline loops: CDR1 SGHKS, CDR2 YYEKEE (reference sequence). Deletions cut 1 base from V and 8 bases from J, with 4 bases between. The CDR3 spells CASSLTDEQFF. The CDR3 DNA follows: TGTGCCAGCAGCTTGACGGATGAGCAGTTCTTC.

This clonotype was counted between two and nine times. V is TRBV6-2 or TRBV6-3 and J is TRBJ2-4; unclear D gene. Germline V gene sequence: CDR1 MNHEY, CDR2 SVGEGT. Deletions cut 2 bases from V and 8 bases from J, with 13 bases between. CDR3 length equals 14 residues. CDR3 nucleotide sequence: TGTGCCAGCAGTTACACGAAACCCGTGGACATTCAGTACTTC. Residues: CASSYTKPVDIQYF.

This clonotype was observed a few times. The chain employs TRBV5-6 and TRBJ2-7; 7 bases are shared with TRBD1. This CDR3 has 14 amino acids. V lost 4 bases to trimming and J lost 3 bases; unmatched junction nucleotides: 7. Germline loops: CDR1 SGHDT, CDR2 YYEEEE. CDR3 bases: TGTGCCAGCAGCACACTGACAGGGAACTACGAGCAGTACTTC. Its translation is CASSTLTGNYEQYF.

This clonotype was seen more than once but under ten times. The chain uses TRBV10-3 and TRBJ2-4; 9 positions agree with TRBD2. V lost 11 bases, J lost 6 bases, and 8 bases stayed unmatched. The germline V gene encodes CDR1 ENHRY and CDR2 SYGVKD. CDR3 length: 13 residues. CDR3 amino acids: CAASSSGTNIQYF. The CDR3 DNA is TGTGCCGCCAGCTCTAGCGGGACAAACATTCAGTACTTC.

This clonotype was observed a handful of times. J is TRBJ1-5 and V is TRBV7-2; no reliable D call. The germline V gene encodes CDR1 SGHTA and CDR2 FQGNSA. The CDR3 sequence is 15 residues long. V lost 1 base and J lost 0, with 7 bases in between. The CDR3 nucleotides read TGTGCCAGCAGCTTAGTTGGTAGTAGCAATCAGCCCCAGCATTTT. It codes for CASSLVGSSNQPQHF.

Ten or more counts support this clonotype. V and J are TRBV5-1 and TRBJ1-1, with 10 bases fitting TRBD1. The V gene end was trimmed by 5 bases and the J gene end by 6 bases; junction bases not matched to a gene: 4. The germline gives CDR1 SGHRS, CDR2 YFSETQ. The CDR3 length is 13 residues. CDR3 sequence (DNA): TGCGCCAGCAGTCCCGGGACAGGGGCTGAAGCTTTCTTT. Amino acid sequence: CASSPGTGAEAFF.

This clonotype was recorded a few times. This sequence joins TRBV4-3 and TRBJ2-3; 9 nucleotides line up with TRBD1. The CDR3 extends over 15 amino acids. V gave up 3 bases and J gave up 5 bases; unmatched junction bases: 6. Germline CDR1 is LGHNA and CDR2 is YSLEER. CDR3 coding DNA: TGCGCCAGCAGCCAGCCGGGACAGGGAGTAGATACGCAGTATTTT. Its protein is CASSQPGQGVDTQYF.

The chain carries TRBV7-8 and TRBJ1-4, with D maybe TRBD1 (6 bases). Trimming cost V 5 bases and J 3 bases, with 13 bases left between them. CDR1 is SGHVS, CDR2 FQNEAQ, per germline. CDR3 length: 15 amino acids. CDR3 coding DNA: TGTGCCAGCAGCAGGGGGACAAGTGCTAATGAAAAACTGTTTTTT. Translating gives CASSRGTSANEKLFF. The full variable domain, its missing parts supplied by reference TRBV7-8 and TRBJ1-4, is GAGVSQSPRYKVAKRGQDVALRCDPISGHVSLFWYQQALGQGPEFLTYFQNEAQLDKSGLPSDRFFAERPEGSVSTLKIQRTQQEDSAVYLCASSRGTSANEKLFFGSGTQLSVL.

This clonotype was observed a handful of times. The genes are TRBV2 and TRBJ1-1; D remains unclear. CDR3 length: 14 amino acids. V shed 4 bases and J shed 3 bases, with 12 bases lying between them. Germline V gene lookup returns CDR1 SNHLY and CDR2 FYNNEI. As DNA, the CDR3 is TGTGCCAGCAGTGGTTGGCAGATCGACACTGAAGCTTTCTTT. It encodes CASSGWQIDTEAFF.

This clonotype was seen a few times. The CDR3 DNA reads TGCAGCGCCGAGGTGTGGACAGGGACCACCGGGGAGCTGTTTTTT. The encoded protein is CSAEVWTGTTGELFF. This chain joins TRBV29-1 and TRBJ2-2; 8 nucleotides match TRBD1. CDR1 SQVTM and CDR2 ANQGSEA come from the germline V gene. The CDR3 covers 15 residues. V shed 7 bases and J 4 bases; nucleotides not matched to a gene: 11.

This clonotype was detected many times. This chain connects TRBV20-1 to TRBJ2-3, with no clear D. Germline V gene data show CDR1 as DFQATT and CDR2 as SNEGSKA (reference sequence). This CDR3 is built from 15 residues. The germline V and J ends were trimmed by 6 bases and 4 bases, with 20 bases remaining between them. The DNA for the CDR3 is TGCAGTGCCCCGGTGCTCCCCCACCGGGCAGATACGCAGTATTTT. Amino acid sequence: CSAPVLPHRADTQYF.

The chain couples TRBV3-1 to TRBJ2-4, with a tentative D call TRBD1 (6 bases). Germline V gives CDR1 LGHDT, CDR2 YNNKEL (reference sequence). Trimming left V 1 base short and J 0 bases short, with 19 bases between. CDR3 length equals 19 residues. The CDR3 is CASSQVRDNRLLAKNIQYF. CDR3 in DNA: TGTGCCAGCAGCCAAGTCCGGGACAACAGATTACTAGCCAAAAACATTCAGTACTTC.

This clonotype has a count of ten or more. The rearrangement joins TRBV7-2 to TRBJ2-3, with D possibly matching TRBD2 (5 bases). Trimming pared 5 bases from V and 5 bases from J, leaving 17 bases between. The CDR3 consists of 15 residues. The germline CDR1 and CDR2 sequences are SGHTA and FQGNSA. The CDR3 region has the DNA TGTGCCAGCAGCGATTTTGGGGAGTCGGGAGATACGCAGTATTTT. This encodes CASSDFGESGDTQYF.

The CDR3 DNA reads TGTGCCAGCAGTCCCTGGGACAGGGGGGCCTATGGCTACACCTTC. It translates to CASSPWDRGAYGYTF. The J gene is TRBJ1-2, the V gene TRBV12-3 or TRBV12-4; 11 bases match TRBD1. J lost 4 bases, V lost 5 bases, and 6 bases had no gene match. The CDR3 contains 15 residues.

This clonotype turned up a few times. V and J are TRBV6-1 and TRBJ2-2, with 7 positions matching TRBD1. This CDR3 is built from 16 residues. CDR1 and CDR2 (germline): MNHNS, SASEGT. The V segment lost 6 bases and the J segment 1 base; nucleotides outside the gene matches: 8. The CDR3 reads CASREFDRVNTGELFF. CDR3 DNA sequence: TGTGCCAGCAGGGAATTCGACAGGGTGAACACCGGGGAGCTGTTTTTT.

This clonotype was recorded many times. This chain joins TRBV6-2 or TRBV6-3 and TRBJ2-3; the D gene is possibly TRBD2 (6 bases). The CDR3 totals 16 residues. Deletions cut 5 bases from V and 2 bases from J, with 17 bases between. The V gene's germline CDR1 is MNHEY and CDR2 SVGEGT. CDR3 DNA: TGTGCCAGCAGTCGTTCCGGGACTGGACTCACAGATACGCAGTATTTT. Protein sequence: CASSRSGTGLTDTQYF.

This clonotype was seen ten or more times. This rearrangement joins TRBV29-1 to TRBJ2-7, with 7 bases that match TRBD2. Germline V CDR1 and CDR2: SQVTM, ANQGSEA. The CDR3 totals 15 residues. Losses at the gene ends were 0 bases for V and 0 bases for J; bases not matched to a gene: 5. The DNA of the CDR3 is TGCAGCGTTGAAGATCGAAGGACTAGCTCCTACGAGCAGTACTTC. This gives the protein CSVEDRRTSSYEQYF.

This clonotype was counted many times. CDR3 loop: CASSYGQGRVEQYF. For the CDR3, the DNA is TGTGCCAGCAGTTACGGACAGGGACGGGTCGAGCAGTACTTC. The chain carries TRBV6-2 or TRBV6-3 and TRBJ2-7, with 8 nucleotides matching TRBD1. The germline CDR1 and CDR2 sequences are MNHEY and SVGEGT. CDR3 length equals 14 residues. V shed 2 bases, J shed 6 bases, and the junction held 6 bases outside the gene matches.

This clonotype turned up a few times. V is TRBV7-8 and J is TRBJ2-3; D unresolved. CDR1 is SGHVS, CDR2 FQNEAQ, per germline. The CDR3 has 14 residues. Trimming stripped 4 bases from V and 0 bases from J, with 8 bases between. CDR3 residues: CASSSRVSTDTQYF. CDR3 in DNA: TGTGCCAGCAGCTCCCGAGTTAGCACAGATACGCAGTATTTT.

CDR3 region: CASSFYGDRGEQYF. As DNA, the CDR3 is TGTGCCAGCAGTTTTTACGGAGATAGGGGGGAGCAGTACTTC. This chain links TRBV12-3 or TRBV12-4 with TRBJ2-7; possible D gene TRBD1, 6 bases. The CDR3 is 14 amino acids. The V end was cut by 3 bases, the J end by 7 bases, with 16 bases between.

This clonotype has only a few counts. The J gene is TRBJ2-3, the V gene TRBV20-1; 10 bases are shared with TRBD1. Germline V gene sequence: CDR1 DFQATT, CDR2 SNEGSKA (reference sequence). The CDR3 covers 14 residues. The junction had 3 bases not matched to a gene; V was cut back by 2 bases and J by 4 bases. The CDR3 loop reads CSARRGTGADTQYF. The CDR3 nucleotides are TGCAGTGCTAGACGGGGGACAGGGGCAGATACGCAGTATTTT.

The chain has TRBV30 and TRBJ2-7, with D tentatively TRBD2 (6 bases). Germline CDR1 GTSNPN, CDR2 SVGIG (reference sequence). The germline V and J ends were trimmed by 3 bases and 5 bases, with 23 bases remaining between them. The CDR3 extends over 16 amino acids. The CDR3 DNA reads TGTGCCTGGAGCCGTTGGAGGGGCTTGCCTTGGGACGAGCAGTACTTC. This codes for CAWSRWRGLPWDEQYF.

This chain links TRBV27 with TRBJ2-2, with D uncertain. Germline values: CDR1 MNHEY, CDR2 SMNVEV (reference sequence). Trimming stripped 3 bases from V and 5 bases from J, with 10 bases between. The length of the CDR3 is 14 residues. CDR3 coding DNA: TGTGCCAGCAGTTTTTATTGGCTGACCGGGGAGCTGTTTTTT. As protein: CASSFYWLTGELFF.

The chain links TRBV12-3 or TRBV12-4 to TRBJ2-1; 8 nucleotides align to TRBD2. The trim removed 1 base at V and 8 bases at J, leaving 16 bases unmatched. This CDR3 comprises 18 residues. The CDR3 sequence: CASSLGTGGRFLLHEQFF. The CDR3 DNA follows: TGTGCCAGCAGTTTAGGGACGGGGGGGCGTTTTTTGTTACATGAGCAGTTCTTC.

This chain uses TRBV9 with TRBJ2-1; the match to TRBD2 covers 9 bases. The CDR3 totals 15 residues. Germline assignment: CDR1 SGDLS and CDR2 YYNGEE. J was trimmed by 7 bases and V by 3 bases; bases with no gene match: 8. Here the CDR3 DNA reads TGTGCCAGCAGCGCCTATCTAGCGGGGAATAATGAGCAGTTCTTC. Its protein is CASSAYLAGNNEQFF.

The genes are TRBV29-1 and TRBJ2-7; D unclear. This CDR3 has 13 amino acids. Germline V gives CDR1 SQVTM, CDR2 ANQGSEA. Between the trimmed V and J ends, which lost 6 bases and 1 base, there was a span of 13 bases. The CDR3 reads CSVHDGVSYEQYF. CDR3 sequence (DNA): TGCAGCGTCCACGATGGGGTTTCCTACGAGCAGTACTTC.